Shown below are 27 T cell receptor beta chains from a single sample sequenced in a study of cytomegalovirus exposure and HLA in healthy donors (dated by TCRdb to 2015 to 2018). The receptor library was made with the immunoSEQ multiplex PCR assay. A mixture of 60 forward primers for TCR Vbeta segments and 13 reverse primers for TCR Jbeta segments was used in the multiplex PCR. TCRdb took this table from immuneACCESS and kept in-frame rearrangements with V and J called. Such tables lack part of the clones; where checked against another copy, unresolved V genes explain under half of the gap, and the rest is unexplained. A total of around 150,000 clones appear in this sample, roughly 77% of them only once. The leading ten clones occupy roughly 7.6% of the sample. Sequencing input: PBMCs. Receptors were obtained from a woman in her 40s in good health and CMV-seropositive.

The chain couples TRBV19 to TRBJ1-1, with 10 positions matching TRBD1. Trimming took 9 bases from V and 4 from J; bases not matched to a gene: 11. The CDR3 length is 15 residues. CDR1 and CDR2 (germline): LNHDA, SQIVND (reference sequence). The CDR3 is CASISGTGVSTEAFF. The CDR3 nucleotides read TGTGCCAGCATCTCCGGGACAGGGGTAAGCACTGAAGCTTTCTTT.

Only one count was recorded for this clone. The chain employs TRBV7-9 and TRBJ1-1; a possible D gene is TRBD1 (6 bases). V was shortened by 5 bases and J by 1 base, with 11 bases between the two germline ends. Germline loops: CDR1 SEHNR, CDR2 FQNEAQ (reference sequence). This CDR3 is 14 amino acids long. In nucleotides, the CDR3 is TGTGCCAGCAGCGGGGGGGCGCGGAACACTGAAGCTTTCTTT. Protein sequence: CASSGGARNTEAFF.

The count of this clone is one. The gene calls are TRBV4-1 and TRBJ2-2, with 7 nucleotides matching TRBD2. The length of the CDR3 is 19 residues. Germline-derived CDR1 and CDR2 are MGHRA and YSYEKL. The V segment lost 0 bases and the J segment 1 base; nucleotides outside the gene matches: 11. The CDR3 nucleotides read TGCGCCAGCAGCCAAGATACGCTTCGAAAGCGGGAGAACACCGGGGAGCTGTTTTTT. Amino acids: CASSQDTLRKRENTGELFF.

The chain is built from TRBV6-5 and TRBJ2-7, with 7 bases identical to TRBD1. Trimming at V came to 0 bases and at J to 5 bases, leaving 10 bases not matched to a gene. CDR3 size: 16 residues. Germline lookup yields CDR1 MNHEY and CDR2 SVGAGI. The CDR3 sequence is CASSYSYDRVGHEQYF. Here the CDR3 DNA reads TGTGCCAGCAGTTACTCATACGACAGGGTTGGTCACGAGCAGTACTTC.

This clone has only one observation. The rearrangement links TRBV28 to TRBJ2-1; 9 bases are a match to TRBD1. Unmatched junction bases numbered 3, after V lost 2 bases and J lost 4 bases. This CDR3 contains 15 residues. From germline, CDR1 is MDHEN and CDR2 SYDVKM. CDR3 nucleotides: TGTGCCAGCAGTTTAGGGGGGACAGGGTACAATGAGCAGTTCTTC. It specifies CASSLGGTGYNEQFF.

This sequence joins TRBV28 and TRBJ2-7, with 11 positions matching TRBD2. Trimming took 6 bases from V and 7 from J; bases not matched to a gene: 5. The germline CDR1 and CDR2 sequences are MDHEN and SYDVKM. This CDR3 is built from 13 residues. The CDR3 region has the DNA TGTGCCAGCAGACTAGCGGGAGTTCGGGAGCAGTACTTC. It encodes CASRLAGVREQYF.

This clone was seen more than once but under ten times. The CDR3 loop is CASSHGQGPVQETQYF. In DNA form, the CDR3 reads TGTGCCAGCAGTCATGGACAGGGGCCGGTACAAGAGACCCAGTACTTC. This chain links TRBV7-9 with TRBJ2-5; 9 nucleotides line up with TRBD1. The V and J ends lost 6 bases and 2 bases, in that order; junction bases with no gene match: 10. The V gene's germline CDR1 is SEHNR and CDR2 FQNEAQ (reference sequence). This CDR3 comprises 16 residues.

V usage is TRBV5-8 and J usage is TRBJ2-7; perhaps TRBD1 as D (6 bases). The germline gives CDR1 SGHTS, CDR2 YDEGEE. This CDR3 spans 12 amino acids. V lost 4 bases and J lost 4, with 9 bases in between. CDR3 nucleotide sequence: TGTGCCAGCAGCGCGACAGGATACGAGCAGTACTTC. Protein: CASSATGYEQYF.

The genes are TRBV6-5 and TRBJ1-2; perhaps TRBD1 as D (5 bases). This CDR3 spans 13 amino acids. The V gene's germline CDR1 is MNHEY and CDR2 SVGAGI. V shed 0 bases and J shed 8 bases, with 10 bases lying between them. The CDR3 loop reads CASSYSTRDGYTF. Here the CDR3 DNA reads TGTGCCAGCAGTTACTCGACTAGGGACGGCTACACCTTC.

The chain joins TRBV5-1 to TRBJ2-2, with TRBD1 matching over 7 bases. Germline-derived CDR1 and CDR2 are SGHRS and YFSETQ. The CDR3 consists of 17 residues. V lost 4 bases and J lost 4; bases outside the gene matches: 13. The CDR3 loop is CASSLRPGQSFTGELFF. The CDR3 region has the DNA TGCGCCAGCAGCCTTCGTCCGGGACAGAGTTTCACCGGGGAGCTGTTTTTT. Full variable domain (rest looked up from reference TRBV5-1 and TRBJ2-2): KAGVTQTPRYLIKTRGQQVTLSCSPISGHRSVSWYQQTPGQGLQFLFEYFSETQRNKGNFPGRFSGRQFSNSRSEMNVSTLELGDSALYLCASSLRPGQSFTGELFFGEGSRLTVL.

The V and J genes are TRBV28 and TRBJ2-6, with a tentative D call TRBD2 (5 bases). CDR1 is MDHEN, CDR2 SYDVKM, per germline. The CDR3 has 16 amino acids. Trimming took 4 bases from V and 1 from J, leaving 11 bases between them. The CDR3 sequence: CASSSNPGSGANVLTF. The DNA of the CDR3 is TGTGCCAGCAGTTCCAATCCGGGATCTGGGGCCAACGTCCTGACTTTC.

The gene calls are TRBV10-3 and TRBJ1-5, with D unclear. The CDR3 is 13 residues long. The V gene lost 4 bases and the J gene lost 7 bases, with 11 bases spanning the gap. Germline CDR1 and CDR2: ENHRY and SYGVKD. The CDR3 protein is CAISVEGGQPQHF. The CDR3 region has the DNA TGTGCCATCAGTGTTGAGGGAGGACAGCCCCAGCATTTT.

The chain combines TRBV27 with TRBJ2-1, with TRBD2 matching over 8 bases. Germline CDR1 MNHEY, CDR2 SMNVEV (reference sequence). V trimming: 6 bases; J trimming: 1 base; junction bases outside the gene matches: 2. The CDR3 has 14 amino acids. The CDR3 region is CASRAGDSYNEQFF. DNA for the CDR3: TGTGCCAGCAGAGCGGGAGATTCCTACAATGAGCAGTTCTTC.

J is TRBJ2-7 and V is TRBV9; possible D gene TRBD2, 5 bases. CDR1 and CDR2 from the germline V gene are SGDLS and YYNGEE. The CDR3 length is 12 residues. Trimming shortened V by 4 bases and J by 3 bases, and 8 bases separated the two germline ends. CDR3 amino acids: CASSPRGYEQYF. DNA of the CDR3: TGTGCCAGCAGCCCACGGGGCTACGAGCAGTACTTC.

This clone was recorded once. This chain uses TRBV29-1 with TRBJ2-1, with 7 bases lining up with TRBD2. V lost 1 base and J lost 2; bases outside the gene matches: 14. Germline V gene lookup returns CDR1 SQVTM and CDR2 ANQGSEA. This CDR3 is 18 amino acids long. The CDR3 nucleotides are TGCAGCGTTGAAGGTGGCCCGGCTCCCCGGGAGGCCTACAATGAGCAGTTCTTC. This translates into CSVEGGPAPREAYNEQFF.

This clone showed up just once. The V call is TRBV28, the J call TRBJ1-1; TRBD1 aligns across 7 bases. Germline CDR1 reads MDHEN; CDR2 reads SYDVKM. V trimming: 6 bases; J trimming: 0 bases; junction bases outside the gene matches: 13. The CDR3 contains 17 residues. This CDR3 reads CASRGTVPRGVNTEAFF. CDR3 bases: TGTGCCAGCAGGGGGACAGTCCCCCGGGGAGTGAACACTGAAGCTTTCTTT. Full variable domain (outside the CDR3, taken from reference TRBV28 and TRBJ1-1): DVKVTQSSRYLVKRTGEKVFLECVQDMDHENMFWYRQDPGLGLRLIYFSYDVKMKEKGDIPEGYSVSREKKERFSLILESASTNQTSMYLCASRGTVPRGVNTEAFFGQGTRLTVV.

The V call is TRBV11-2, the J call TRBJ2-1, with D tentatively TRBD2 (6 bases). The V and J ends lost 2 bases and 0 bases respectively, with 14 bases between them. Germline V gene lookup returns CDR1 SGHAT and CDR2 FQNNGV. This CDR3 has 17 amino acids. CDR3 amino acids: CASSLRGSGGSYNEQFF. CDR3 nucleotides: TGTGCCAGCAGCTTAAGGGGTAGCGGAGGCTCCTACAATGAGCAGTTCTTC. The full variable domain, its missing parts supplied by reference TRBV11-2 and TRBJ2-1, is EAGVAQSPRYKIIEKRQSVAFWCNPISGHATLYWYQQILGQGPKLLIQFQNNGVVDDSQLPKDRFSAERLKGVDSTLKIQPAKLEDSAVYLCASSLRGSGGSYNEQFFGPGTRLTVL.

The rearrangement links TRBV7-8 to TRBJ2-1; D may be TRBD2 (6 bases). V was pared by 5 bases and J by 0 bases, with 14 bases between. CDR3 length: 16 residues. Germline V CDR1 and CDR2: SGHVS, FQNEAQ. Here the CDR3 reads CASSERTTFSYNEQFF. CDR3 in DNA: TGTGCCAGCAGCGAACGGACTACCTTCTCCTACAATGAGCAGTTCTTC.

The chain is built from TRBV28 and TRBJ2-1; 10 nucleotides match TRBD2. CDR3 length: 13 residues. Unmatched junction bases numbered 6, after V lost 4 bases and J lost 12 bases. Germline lookup yields CDR1 MDHEN and CDR2 SYDVKM. The CDR3 region has the DNA TGTGCCAGCAGTTCCCTAGCGGGAGAAGGGCAGTTCTTC. Translating gives CASSSLAGEGQFF.

This chain uses TRBV7-2 with TRBJ2-2; D perhaps matches TRBD2 (6 bases). Trimming removed 5 bases from V and 1 base from J, with 8 bases in between. The CDR3 sequence is 14 residues long. Germline assignment: CDR1 SGHTA and CDR2 FQGNSA. This CDR3 reads CASSGGWNTGELFF. As DNA, the CDR3 is TGTGCCAGCAGCGGGGGGTGGAACACCGGGGAGCTGTTTTTT.

The chain has TRBV5-1 and TRBJ1-2; 7 positions agree with TRBD1. The CDR3 has 14 amino acids. Germline trimming cut 4 bases from V and 0 bases from J; bases unmatched to any gene: 3. Germline CDR1 and CDR2: SGHRS and YFSETQ. CDR3: CASSTGTANYGYTF. The CDR3 region has the DNA TGCGCCAGCAGCACCGGGACAGCTAACTATGGCTACACCTTC.

This CDR3 reads CASSLGPSEHPDTQYF. The CDR3 bases are TGTGCCAGCAGCTTAGGGCCTAGCGAGCACCCAGATACGCAGTATTTT. The V and J genes are TRBV11-3 and TRBJ2-3; TRBD2 might be the D (6 bases). Germline values: CDR1 SGHNT, CDR2 YENEEA. This CDR3 is built from 16 residues. V was trimmed by 1 base and J by 4 bases, leaving 15 bases between them.

The chain joins TRBV28 to TRBJ2-4; 8 positions agree with TRBD1. With 5 bases clipped from V and 6 bases from J, the junction kept 6 bases outside the gene matches. Looked up from germline, CDR1 is MDHEN and CDR2 is SYDVKM. The CDR3 length is 14 residues. Here the CDR3 reads CASSPTGGRNIQYF. In nucleotides, the CDR3 is TGTGCCAGCAGTCCCACAGGGGGAAGAAACATTCAGTACTTC.

This chain joins TRBV28 and TRBJ2-5, with TRBD1 identical over 8 bases. Unmatched junction bases numbered 3, after V lost 6 bases and J lost 3 bases. The CDR3 extends over 13 amino acids. Germline assignment: CDR1 MDHEN and CDR2 SYDVKM. The chain's CDR3 is CASSQTGEETQYF. The CDR3 bases are TGTGCCAGCAGCCAGACAGGGGAAGAGACCCAGTACTTC.

CDR3 residues: CASSFWYGGLAGGEQFF. The DNA of the CDR3 is TGTGCCAGCAGCTTTTGGTATGGGGGACTAGCGGGAGGGGAGCAGTTCTTC. V gene TRBV7-9 combines with J gene TRBJ2-1; 16 bases match TRBD2. Unmatched junction bases numbered 9, after V lost 3 bases and J lost 10 bases. Germline V gives CDR1 SEHNR, CDR2 FQNEAQ (reference sequence). The CDR3 has 17 amino acids.

This chain connects TRBV18 to TRBJ1-1, with D maybe TRBD1 (6 bases). The V end lost 8 bases, the J end lost 1 base, and 17 bases lay between the germline ends. Germline CDR1 KGHSH, CDR2 LQKENI. CDR3 length: 15 amino acids. The CDR3 sequence: CASTGERGGNTEAFF. In DNA form, the CDR3 reads TGTGCCAGCACCGGAGAGAGGGGGGGGAACACTGAAGCTTTCTTT.

The J gene is TRBJ1-2, the V gene TRBV7-9; 7 bases map to TRBD1. Germline CDR1 and CDR2: SEHNR and FQNEAQ (reference sequence). Trimming removed 5 bases from V and 3 bases from J; junction bases left unmatched: 3. The CDR3 is 13 amino acids. CDR3 bases: TGTGCCAGCAGCAGCGACAGGGACTATGGCTACACCTTC. This gives the protein CASSSDRDYGYTF. The full variable domain, rest sourced from reference TRBV7-9 and TRBJ1-2, is DTGVSQNPRHKITKRGQNVTFRCDPISEHNRLYWYRQTLGQGPEFLTYFQNEAQLEKSRLLSDRFSAERPKGSFSTLEIQRTEQGDSAMYLCASSSDRDYGYTFGSGTRLTVV.